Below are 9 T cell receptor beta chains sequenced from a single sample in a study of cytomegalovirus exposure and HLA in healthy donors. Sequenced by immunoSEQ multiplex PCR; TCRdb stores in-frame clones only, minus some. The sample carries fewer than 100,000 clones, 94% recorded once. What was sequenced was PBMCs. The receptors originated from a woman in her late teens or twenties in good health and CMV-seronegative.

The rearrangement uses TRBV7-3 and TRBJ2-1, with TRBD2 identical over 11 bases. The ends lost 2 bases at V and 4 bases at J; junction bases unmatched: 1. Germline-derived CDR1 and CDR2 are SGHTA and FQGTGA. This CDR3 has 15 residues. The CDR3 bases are TGTGCCAGCAGCTTAGGGACTAGCGGTTACAATGAGCAGTTCTTC. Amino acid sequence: CASSLGTSGYNEQFF.

CDR3 amino acids: CASSSRAASIDTQYF. The DNA for the CDR3 is TGTGCCAGCAGCTCCCGAGCCGCTTCGATAGATACGCAGTATTTT. This chain links TRBV11-2 with TRBJ2-3; D not certain. The CDR3 runs 15 residues. V gave up 4 bases and J gave up 5 bases, with 16 bases separating them. CDR1 and CDR2 from the germline V gene are SGHAT and FQNNGV.

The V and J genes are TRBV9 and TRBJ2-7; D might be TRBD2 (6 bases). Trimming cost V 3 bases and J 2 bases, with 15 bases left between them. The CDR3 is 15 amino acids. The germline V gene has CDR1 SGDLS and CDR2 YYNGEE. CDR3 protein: CASSAGGGVPYEQYF. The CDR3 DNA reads TGTGCCAGCAGCGCCGGCGGAGGGGTGCCCTACGAGCAGTACTTC.

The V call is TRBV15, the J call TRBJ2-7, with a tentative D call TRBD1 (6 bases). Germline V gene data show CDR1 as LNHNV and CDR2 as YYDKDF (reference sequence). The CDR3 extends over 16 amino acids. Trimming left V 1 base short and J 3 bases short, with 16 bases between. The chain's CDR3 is CATSRVRDTDIYEQYF. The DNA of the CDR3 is TGTGCCACCAGCAGAGTGAGGGACACGGATATCTACGAGCAGTACTTC.

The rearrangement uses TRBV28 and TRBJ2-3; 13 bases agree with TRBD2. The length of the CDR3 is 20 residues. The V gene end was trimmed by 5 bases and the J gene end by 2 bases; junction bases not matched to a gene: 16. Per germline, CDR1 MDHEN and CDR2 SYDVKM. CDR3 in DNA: TGTGCCAGCAGTCATACCCTACTTGGACTAGCGGGAGACTACACAGATACGCAGTATTTT. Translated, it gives CASSHTLLGLAGDYTDTQYF. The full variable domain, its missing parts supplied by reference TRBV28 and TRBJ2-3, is DVKVTQSSRYLVKRTGEKVFLECVQDMDHENMFWYRQDPGLGLRLIYFSYDVKMKEKGDIPEGYSVSREKKERFSLILESASTNQTSMYLCASSHTLLGLAGDYTDTQYFGPGTRLTVL.

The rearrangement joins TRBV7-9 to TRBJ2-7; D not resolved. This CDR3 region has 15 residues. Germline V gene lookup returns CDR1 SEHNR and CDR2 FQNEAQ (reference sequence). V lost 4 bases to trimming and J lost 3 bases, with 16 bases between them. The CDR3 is CASSSFVGSHYEQYF. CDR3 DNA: TGTGCCAGCAGCTCCTTCGTCGGGTCCCACTACGAGCAGTACTTC. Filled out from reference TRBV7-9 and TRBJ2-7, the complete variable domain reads DTGVSQNPRHKITKRGQNVTFRCDPISEHNRLYWYRQTLGQGPEFLTYFQNEAQLEKSRLLSDRFSAERPKGSFSTLEIQRTEQGDSAMYLCASSSFVGSHYEQYFGPGTRLTVT.

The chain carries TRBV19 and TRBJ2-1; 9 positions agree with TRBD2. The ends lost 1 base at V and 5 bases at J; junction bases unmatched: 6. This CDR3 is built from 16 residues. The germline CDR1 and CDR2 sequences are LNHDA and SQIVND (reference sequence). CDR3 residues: CASSIVTSGLNNEQFF. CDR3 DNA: TGTGCCAGTAGTATAGTAACTAGCGGGCTCAACAATGAGCAGTTCTTC.

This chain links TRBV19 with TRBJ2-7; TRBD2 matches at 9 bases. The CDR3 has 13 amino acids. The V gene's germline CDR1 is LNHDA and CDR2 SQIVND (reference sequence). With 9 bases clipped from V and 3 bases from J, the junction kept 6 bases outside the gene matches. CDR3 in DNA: TGTGCCAGCTCCGGGACTAGCAGCTACGAGCAGTACTTC. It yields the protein CASSGTSSYEQYF. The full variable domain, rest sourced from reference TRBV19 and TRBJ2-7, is DGGITQSPKYLFRKEGQNVTLSCEQNLNHDAMYWYRQDPGQGLRLIYYSQIVNDFQKGDIAEGYSVSREKKESFPLTVTSAQKNPTAFYLCASSGTSSYEQYFGPGTRLTVT.

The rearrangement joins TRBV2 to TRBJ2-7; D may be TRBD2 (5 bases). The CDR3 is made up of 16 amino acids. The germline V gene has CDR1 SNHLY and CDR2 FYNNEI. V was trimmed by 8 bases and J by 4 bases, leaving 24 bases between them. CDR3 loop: CASGRPGSSLGYEQYF. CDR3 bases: TGTGCCAGCGGGAGACCGGGCTCCTCTTTGGGGTACGAGCAGTACTTC.